This record covers a single TCR beta chain. Antigen: not known. Before sequencing, viral peptide pools were used by the ViraFEST assay to expand antigen-specific CD4+ T cells. When around 10 days of culture had elapsed, CD4+ T cells were isolated. No vaccinee had earlier SARS-CoV-2 infection, and nucleocapsid antibodies were negative. Assay used: immunoSEQ multiplex PCR; TCRdb lists only in-frame clones, some missing. The table has about 11,000 clones, approximately 69% seen once. The source of the sample is a study of vaccination effects on CD4 cells after COVID-19. CDR1 SGHNT and CDR2 YENEEA come from the germline V gene. The ends lost 5 bases at V and 6 bases at J; junction bases unmatched: 14. The CDR3 is 17 amino acids.

The clonotype originates from a human donor who received a COVID-19 vaccine. The chain is built from TRBV11-3 and TRBJ2-1, with TRBD2 matching over 9 bases. The starting material was CD4+ T cells from PBMCs cultured with HCoV-229E spike peptides, obtained before COVID-19 vaccination. As DNA, the CDR3 is TGTGCCAGCAGCGCGAGCTTTATGGCGGGAGGGGGCAATGAGCAGTTCTTC. Amino acids: CASSASFMAGGGNEQFF.